This TCR beta chain was captured by sequencing in a study of shared clonotypes between healthy human individuals. Study-level information: The cohort comprised a couple of women and a few men. Their ages spanned 18 to 49 years. Broader study findings: It was only blood that was sampled, and tissue repertoires likely differ.

Regarding this clone: Its specificity is not known.

The protocol was immunoSEQ multiplex PCR, while the TCRdb copy is restricted to in-frame clones and leaves out a portion. The repertoire consists of some 700,000 clones, with about 92% occurring once and the leading ten covering about 33%. This clonotype was sampled from a man in his late teens or twenties in good health. Some clones in this sample may be carry-over from other donors' samples. The material sequenced was memory CD8+ T cells from PBMCs. The subset is: CD45RO+ cells pooled with CCR7-negative TemRA cells.

The DNA for the CDR3 is TGTGCCAGCAGTGAGGGACAGGGGAACTCCTACGAGCAGTACTTC. Translating gives CASSEGQGNSYEQYF. The rearrangement uses TRBV6-1 and TRBJ2-7; 10 bases are a match to TRBD1. The CDR3 is made up of 15 amino acids. After removal of 3 bases from V and 0 bases from J, the junction contained 2 bases not matched to a gene. Germline CDR1 reads MNHNS; CDR2 reads SASEGT.